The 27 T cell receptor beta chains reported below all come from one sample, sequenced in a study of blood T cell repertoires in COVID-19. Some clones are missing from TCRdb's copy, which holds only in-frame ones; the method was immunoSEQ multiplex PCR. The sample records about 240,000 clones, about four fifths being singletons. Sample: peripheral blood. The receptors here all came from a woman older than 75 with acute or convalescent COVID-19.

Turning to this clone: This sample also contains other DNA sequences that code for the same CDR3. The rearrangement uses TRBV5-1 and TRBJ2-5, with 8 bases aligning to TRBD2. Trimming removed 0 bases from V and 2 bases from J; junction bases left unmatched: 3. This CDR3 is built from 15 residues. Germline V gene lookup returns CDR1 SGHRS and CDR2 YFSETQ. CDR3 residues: CASSLGSSGQETQYF. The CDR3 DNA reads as TGCGCCAGCAGCTTGGGGTCTAGCGGGCAAGAGACCCAGTACTTC.

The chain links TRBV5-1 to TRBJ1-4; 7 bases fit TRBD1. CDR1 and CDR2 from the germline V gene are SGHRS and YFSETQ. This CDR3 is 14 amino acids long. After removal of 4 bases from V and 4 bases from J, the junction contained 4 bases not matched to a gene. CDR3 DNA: TGCGCCAGCAGCCAAGGGACAGTTAATGAAAAACTGTTTTTT. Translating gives CASSQGTVNEKLFF.

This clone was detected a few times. The CDR3 region has the DNA TGTGCCAGCTCACCGTCGTCACGGGCAGATACGCAGTATTTT. Its protein product is CASSPSSRADTQYF. The chain joins TRBV18 to TRBJ2-3; the D is unclear. V was pared by 3 bases and J by 4 bases, with 11 bases between. The germline CDR1 and CDR2 sequences are KGHSH and LQKENI. This CDR3 has 14 residues.

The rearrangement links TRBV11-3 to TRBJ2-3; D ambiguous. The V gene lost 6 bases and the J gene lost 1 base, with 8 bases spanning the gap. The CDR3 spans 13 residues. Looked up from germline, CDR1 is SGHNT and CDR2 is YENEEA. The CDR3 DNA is TGTGCCAGCAGTTCCCGGGGCACAGATACGCAGTATTTT. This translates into CASSSRGTDTQYF.

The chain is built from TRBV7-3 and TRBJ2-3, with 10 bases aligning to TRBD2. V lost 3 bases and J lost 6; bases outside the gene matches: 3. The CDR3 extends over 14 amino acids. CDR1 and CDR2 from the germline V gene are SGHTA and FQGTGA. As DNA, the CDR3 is TGTGCCAGCAGCTTTAGCGGGGGGATGGATACGCAGTATTTT. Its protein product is CASSFSGGMDTQYF. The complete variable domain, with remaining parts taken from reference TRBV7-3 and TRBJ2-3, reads GAGVSQTPSNKVTEKGKYVELRCDPISGHTALYWYRQSLGQGPEFLIYFQGTGAADDSGLPNDRFFAVRPEGSVSTLKIQRTERGDSAVYLCASSFSGGMDTQYFGPGTRLTVL.

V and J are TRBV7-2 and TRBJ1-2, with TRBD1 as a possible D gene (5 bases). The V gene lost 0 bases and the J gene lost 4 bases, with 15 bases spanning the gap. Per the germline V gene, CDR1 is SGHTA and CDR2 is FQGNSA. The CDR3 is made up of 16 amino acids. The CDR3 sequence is CASSLAQKSGSYGYTF. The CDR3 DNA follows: TGTGCCAGCAGCTTAGCGCAAAAATCAGGGTCCTATGGCTACACCTTC.

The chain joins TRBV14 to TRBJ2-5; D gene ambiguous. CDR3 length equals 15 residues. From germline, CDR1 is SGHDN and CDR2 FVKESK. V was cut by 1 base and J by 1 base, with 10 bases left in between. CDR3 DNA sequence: TGTGCCAGCAGCCAAGTTACACAGTTCCAAGAGACCCAGTACTTC. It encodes CASSQVTQFQETQYF.

The CDR3 reads CASSSSGQGVQYF. The DNA of the CDR3 is TGTGCCAGCAGCTCCTCCGGACAGGGGGTGCAGTACTTC. The chain recombines TRBV11-3 with TRBJ2-7, with 10 bases identical to TRBD1. With V trimmed by 4 bases and J by 9 bases, 6 bases remained unmatched. The germline V gene has CDR1 SGHNT and CDR2 YENEEA. The CDR3 contains 13 residues.

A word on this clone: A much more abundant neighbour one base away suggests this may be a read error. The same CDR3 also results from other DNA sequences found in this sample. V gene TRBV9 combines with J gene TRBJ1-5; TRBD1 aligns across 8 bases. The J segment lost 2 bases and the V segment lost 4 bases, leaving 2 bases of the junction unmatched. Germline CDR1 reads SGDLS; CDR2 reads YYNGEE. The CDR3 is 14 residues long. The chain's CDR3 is CASSPTGGNQPQHF. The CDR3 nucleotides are TGTGCCAGCAGCCCGACAGGGGGCAATCAGCCCCAGCATTTT.

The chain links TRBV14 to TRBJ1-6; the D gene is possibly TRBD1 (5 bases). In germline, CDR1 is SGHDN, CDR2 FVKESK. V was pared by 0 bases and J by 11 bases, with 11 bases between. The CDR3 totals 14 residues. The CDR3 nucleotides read TGTGCCAGCAGCCAAGATGCAGGGAACACACCCCTCCACTTT. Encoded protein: CASSQDAGNTPLHF.

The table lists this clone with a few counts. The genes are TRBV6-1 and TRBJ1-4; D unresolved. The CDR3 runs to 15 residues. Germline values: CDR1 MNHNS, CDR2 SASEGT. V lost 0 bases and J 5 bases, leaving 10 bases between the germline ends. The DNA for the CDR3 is TGTGCCAGCAGTGAAGCGCTTTCCGGGAATGAAAAACTGTTTTTT. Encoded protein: CASSEALSGNEKLFF.

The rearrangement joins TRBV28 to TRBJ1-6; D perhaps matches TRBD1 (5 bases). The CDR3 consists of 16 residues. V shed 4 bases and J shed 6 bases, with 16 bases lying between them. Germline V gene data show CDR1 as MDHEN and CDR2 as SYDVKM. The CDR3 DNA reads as TGTGCCAGCAGTTGGGGGGTAGGGGTCTTTAATTCACCCCTCCACTTT. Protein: CASSWGVGVFNSPLHF.

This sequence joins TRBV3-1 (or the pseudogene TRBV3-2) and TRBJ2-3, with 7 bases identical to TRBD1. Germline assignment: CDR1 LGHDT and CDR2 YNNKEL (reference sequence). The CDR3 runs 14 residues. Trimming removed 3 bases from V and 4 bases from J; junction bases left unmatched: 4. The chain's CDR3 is CASSHSGGADTQYF. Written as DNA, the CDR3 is TGTGCCAGCAGCCATTCAGGGGGAGCAGATACGCAGTATTTT.

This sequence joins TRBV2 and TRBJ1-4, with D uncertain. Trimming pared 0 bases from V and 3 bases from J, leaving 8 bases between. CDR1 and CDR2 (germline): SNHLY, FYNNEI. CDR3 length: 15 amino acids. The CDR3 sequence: CASSEARAANEKLFF. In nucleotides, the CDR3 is TGTGCCAGCAGTGAAGCGCGGGCAGCTAATGAAAAACTGTTTTTT. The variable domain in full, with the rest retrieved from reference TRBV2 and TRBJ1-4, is EPEVTQTPSHQVTQMGQEVILRCVPISNHLYFYWYRQILGQKVEFLVSFYNNEISEKSEIFDDQFSVERPDGSNFTLKIRSTKLEDSAMYFCASSEARAANEKLFFGSGTQLSVL.

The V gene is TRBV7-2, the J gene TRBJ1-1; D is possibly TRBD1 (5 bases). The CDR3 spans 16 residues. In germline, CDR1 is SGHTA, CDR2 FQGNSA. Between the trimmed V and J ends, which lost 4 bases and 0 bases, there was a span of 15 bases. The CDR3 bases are TGTGCCAGCAGCTGGTATCCCGGGGGATTGAACACTGAAGCTTTCTTT. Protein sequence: CASSWYPGGLNTEAFF.

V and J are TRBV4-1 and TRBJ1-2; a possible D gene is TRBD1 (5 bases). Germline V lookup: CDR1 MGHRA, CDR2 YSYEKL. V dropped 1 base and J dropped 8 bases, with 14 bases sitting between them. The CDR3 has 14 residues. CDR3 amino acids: CASSQATEARGYTF. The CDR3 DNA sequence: TGCGCCAGCAGCCAAGCGACAGAAGCTCGGGGCTACACCTTC.

The CDR3 spells CASSLDWSSGGGPPEAFF. In DNA form, the CDR3 reads TGTGCCAGCAGCTTAGATTGGTCGTCAGGGGGCGGACCTCCCGAAGCTTTCTTT. This chain links TRBV11-2 with TRBJ1-1; 8 bases are a match to TRBD1. Germline assignment: CDR1 SGHAT and CDR2 FQNNGV. J was trimmed by 8 bases and V by 0 bases; bases with no gene match: 17. The CDR3 spans 18 residues.

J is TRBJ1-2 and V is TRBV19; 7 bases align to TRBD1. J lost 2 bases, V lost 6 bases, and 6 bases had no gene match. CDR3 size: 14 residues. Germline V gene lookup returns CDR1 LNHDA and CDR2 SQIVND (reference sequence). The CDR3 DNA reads TGTGCCAGTAGGATTCAAGGGGGCAACTATGGCTACACCTTC. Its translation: CASRIQGGNYGYTF.

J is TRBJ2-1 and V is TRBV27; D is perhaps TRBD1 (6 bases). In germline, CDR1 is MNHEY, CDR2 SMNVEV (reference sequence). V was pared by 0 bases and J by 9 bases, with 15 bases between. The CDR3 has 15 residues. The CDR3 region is CASSLSSEGVTEQFF. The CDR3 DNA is TGTGCCAGCAGTTTATCGTCAGAGGGGGTGACTGAGCAGTTCTTC.

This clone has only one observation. The CDR3 DNA follows: TGTGCCAGCAGTCCTAGTATGGAGTCACCCCTCCACTTT. Translation gives CASSPSMESPLHF. The rearrangement uses TRBV7-9 and TRBJ1-6; the D is unclear. Between the trimmed V and J ends, which lost 6 bases and 10 bases, there was a span of 13 bases. Germline values: CDR1 SEHNR, CDR2 FQNEAQ (reference sequence). The CDR3 is 13 amino acids.

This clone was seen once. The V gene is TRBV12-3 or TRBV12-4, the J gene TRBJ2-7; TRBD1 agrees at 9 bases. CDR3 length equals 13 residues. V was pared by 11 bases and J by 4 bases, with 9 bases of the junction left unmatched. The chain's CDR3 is CACSSGQGYEQYF. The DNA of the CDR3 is TGTGCCTGTAGTAGCGGACAGGGGTACGAGCAGTACTTC.

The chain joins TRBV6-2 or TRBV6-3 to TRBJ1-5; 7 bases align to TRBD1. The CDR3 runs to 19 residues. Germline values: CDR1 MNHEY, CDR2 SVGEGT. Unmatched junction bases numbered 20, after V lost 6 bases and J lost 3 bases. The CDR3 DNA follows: TGTGCCAGCAGCTCATCTACCTGGTGGCACAGGGGTACCAATCAGCCCCAGCATTTT. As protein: CASSSSTWWHRGTNQPQHF.

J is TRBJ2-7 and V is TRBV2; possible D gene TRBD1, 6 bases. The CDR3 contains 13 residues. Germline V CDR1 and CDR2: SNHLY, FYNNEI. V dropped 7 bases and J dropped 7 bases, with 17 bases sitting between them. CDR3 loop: CASKSGRGKEQYF. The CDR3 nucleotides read TGTGCCAGCAAGTCGGGCAGGGGTAAAGAGCAGTACTTC.

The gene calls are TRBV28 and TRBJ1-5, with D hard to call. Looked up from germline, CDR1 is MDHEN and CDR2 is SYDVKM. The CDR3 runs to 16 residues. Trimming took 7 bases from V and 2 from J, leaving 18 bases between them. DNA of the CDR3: TGTGCCAGCAACCGGGGTGTTAGATGGGGCAATCAGCCCCAGCATTTT. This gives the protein CASNRGVRWGNQPQHF.

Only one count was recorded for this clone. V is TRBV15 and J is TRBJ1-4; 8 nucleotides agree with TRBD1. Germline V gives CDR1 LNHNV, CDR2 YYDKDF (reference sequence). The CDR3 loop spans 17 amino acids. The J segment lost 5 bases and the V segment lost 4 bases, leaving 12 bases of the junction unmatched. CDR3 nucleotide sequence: TGTGCCACCAGCACTCCCGGGACAGGCTTGAAAAATGAAAAACTGTTTTTT. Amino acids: CATSTPGTGLKNEKLFF.

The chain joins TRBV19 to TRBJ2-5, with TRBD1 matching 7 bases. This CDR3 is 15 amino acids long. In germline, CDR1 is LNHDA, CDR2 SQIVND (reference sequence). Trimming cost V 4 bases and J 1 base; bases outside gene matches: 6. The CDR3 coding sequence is TGTGCCAGTAGTACCCCTGGGACAGCCCAAGAGACCCAGTACTTC. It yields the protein CASSTPGTAQETQYF.

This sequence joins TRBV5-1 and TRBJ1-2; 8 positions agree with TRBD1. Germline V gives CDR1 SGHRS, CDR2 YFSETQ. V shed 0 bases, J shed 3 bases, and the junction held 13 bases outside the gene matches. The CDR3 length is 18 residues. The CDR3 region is CASSLGWAGGANHYGYTF. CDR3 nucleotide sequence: TGCGCCAGCAGCTTGGGGTGGGCAGGGGGCGCGAATCACTATGGCTACACCTTC.